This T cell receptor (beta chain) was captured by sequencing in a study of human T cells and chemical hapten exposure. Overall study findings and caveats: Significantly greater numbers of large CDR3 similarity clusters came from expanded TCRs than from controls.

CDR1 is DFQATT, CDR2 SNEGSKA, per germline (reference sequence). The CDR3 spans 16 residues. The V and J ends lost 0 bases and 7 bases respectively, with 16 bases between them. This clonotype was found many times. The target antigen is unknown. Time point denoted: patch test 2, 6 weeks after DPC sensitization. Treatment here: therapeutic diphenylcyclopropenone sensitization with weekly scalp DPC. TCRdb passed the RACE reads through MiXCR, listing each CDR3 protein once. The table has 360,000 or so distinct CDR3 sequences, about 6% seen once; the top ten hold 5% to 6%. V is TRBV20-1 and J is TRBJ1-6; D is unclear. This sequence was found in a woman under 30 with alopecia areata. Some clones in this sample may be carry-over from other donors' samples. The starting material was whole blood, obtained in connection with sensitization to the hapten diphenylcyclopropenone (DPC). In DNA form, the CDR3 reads TGCAGTGCTAGAGATTTTCGGCGAGGCGAGAATTCACCCCTCCACTTT. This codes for CSARDFRRGENSPLHF.